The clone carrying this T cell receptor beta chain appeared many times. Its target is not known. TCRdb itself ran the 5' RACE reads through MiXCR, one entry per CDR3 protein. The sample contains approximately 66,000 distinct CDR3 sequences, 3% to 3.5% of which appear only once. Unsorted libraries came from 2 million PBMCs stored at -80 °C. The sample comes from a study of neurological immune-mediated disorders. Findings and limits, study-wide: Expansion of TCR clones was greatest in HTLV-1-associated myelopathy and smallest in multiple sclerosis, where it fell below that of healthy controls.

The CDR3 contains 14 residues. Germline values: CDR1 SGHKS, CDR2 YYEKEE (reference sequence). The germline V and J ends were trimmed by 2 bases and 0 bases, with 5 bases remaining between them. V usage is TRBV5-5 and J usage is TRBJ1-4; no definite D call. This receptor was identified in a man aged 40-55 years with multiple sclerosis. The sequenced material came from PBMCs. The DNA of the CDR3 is TGTGCCAGCAGCTTATTAGCAACTAATGAAAAACTGTTTTTT. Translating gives CASSLLATNEKLFF.